A selection of T cell receptor beta chains follows, all from one sample in a study of T cell responses to AZD1222 COVID-19 vaccine. Produced via immunoSEQ multiplex PCR; TCRdb's table is partial and in-frame only. The sample lists around 150,000 clones, 85% to 95% occurring once. The sample consisted of peripheral blood, taken 28 days after the second AZD1222 dose. All receptors derive from an adult who received the AZD1222 COVID-19 vaccine. The CDR3 runs from the conserved cysteine through the conserved F or W. The order of the fields is clone size, V gene, J gene, D gene, CDR3 DNA, CDR3 protein. The D gene is left open where the match is weak. Rows may omit the clone size; those that give it use once, few, many or a size class.

once	TRBV2	TRBJ2-1	TRBD1	TGTGCCAGCAGTGAGAGACAGGGAACCAGGGGTGAGCAGTTCTTC	CASSERQGTRGEQFF
NA	TRBV7-9	TRBJ2-7	TRBD2	TGTGCCAGCAGCTTAAGGGGAGGGCAATCCTACGAGCAGTACTTC	CASSLRGGQSYEQYF
NA	TRBV5-8	TRBJ2-1	TRBD2	TGTGCCAGCAGCTTTGGTAGCGGGGCCCTCAATGAGCAGTTCTTC	CASSFGSGALNEQFF
NA	TRBV5-1	TRBJ1-6	NA	TGCGCCAGCAGCTTGATGGGTCCGAGCTCCTATAATTCACCCCTCCACTTT	CASSLMGPSSYNSPLHF
NA	TRBV6-1	TRBJ1-2	NA	TGTGCCAGCAGTGAAAACCACTATGGCTACACCTTC	CASSENHYGYTF
NA	TRBV7-8	TRBJ1-5	NA	TGTGCCAGCAGCGCACAGGGTTTCGGCAATCAGCCCCAGCATTTT	CASSAQGFGNQPQHF
once	TRBV19	TRBJ2-3	TRBD2	TGTGCCAGAGTGGCTAGCGGGAGGGCCAGAGATACGCAGTATTTT	CARVASGRARDTQYF
NA	TRBV6-5	TRBJ1-5	TRBD1	TGTGCCAGCAGCAGGACAGGGGGAAATCAGCCCCAGCATTTT	CASSRTGGNQPQHF
NA	TRBV24-1	TRBJ1-5	NA	TGTGCCACCAGTGATGTTTATAGCAATCAGCCCCAGCATTTT	CATSDVYSNQPQHF
few	TRBV6-5	TRBJ1-3	TRBD1	TGTGCCAGCAGCCCGACAGGGGCTTCTGGAAACACCATATATTTT	CASSPTGASGNTIYF
NA	TRBV5-1	TRBJ2-1	NA	TGCGCCAGCAGCAAGACTAGTGTTGAGCAGTTCTTC	CASSKTSVEQFF
NA	TRBV6-5	TRBJ1-6	TRBD1	TGTGCCAGCAGGGGGACAGAGGCCTATAATTCACCCCTCCACTTT	CASRGTEAYNSPLHF
NA	TRBV12-3/TRBV12-4	TRBJ2-7	NA	TGTGCCAGCGGGGGCTTAGCCTACGAGCAGTACTTC	CASGGLAYEQYF
NA	TRBV28	TRBJ1-5	NA	TGTGCCAGCAGTTTGGCCTTGAGCAGCCCAAATCAGCCCCAGCATTTT	CASSLALSSPNQPQHF
NA	TRBV30	TRBJ2-5	TRBD1	TGTGCCTGGAGTCGAGGGGGCTCGGAGACCCAGTACTTC	CAWSRGGSETQYF
NA	TRBV28	TRBJ2-7	NA	TGTGCCAGCAGCCGACAGGCCCCCTACGAGCAGTACTTC	CASSRQAPYEQYF
NA	TRBV28	TRBJ1-2	NA	TGTGCCAGCAATACCGGACAGCGATATGGCTACACCTTC	CASNTGQRYGYTF
NA	TRBV2	TRBJ1-5	NA	TGTGCCAGCAATGGCCACAATCAGCCCCAGCATTTT	CASNGHNQPQHF
NA	TRBV5-1	TRBJ2-3	TRBD1	TGCGCCAGCAGCTTGGTGGCAGGGGGAAGGGATACGCAGTATTTT	CASSLVAGGRDTQYF
NA	TRBV7-2	TRBJ1-4	TRBD1	TGTGCCAGCAGCCAGAACAGGGGCGCGAACGAAAAACTGTTTTTT	CASSQNRGANEKLFF
NA	TRBV6-5	TRBJ2-2	TRBD1	TGTGCCAGCACTGTGGACAGGGCGGGAACCGGGGAGCTGTTTTTT	CASTVDRAGTGELFF
NA	TRBV15	TRBJ2-1	NA	TGTGCCACAAGGGACCGGACGAGTAAGAATGAGCAGTTCTTC	CATRDRTSKNEQFF
NA	TRBV27	TRBJ2-1	NA	TGTGCCAGCAGTTCTAGCGTGGGGGGGCAGGGGACCTACAATGAGCAGTTCTTC	CASSSSVGGQGTYNEQFF
once	TRBV3-1/TRBV3-2	TRBJ2-7	TRBD2	TGTGCCAGCAGCCTACGGACTAGCGGAACCTACGAGCAGTACTTC	CASSLRTSGTYEQYF
NA	TRBV5-8	TRBJ1-5	NA	TGTGCCAGCAGCTTGGGGTCCCCCGACCAGCCCCAGCATTTT	CASSLGSPDQPQHF
once	TRBV28	TRBJ1-5	TRBD1	TGTGCCAGCAGTAAAGGGGGCGGCAATCAGCCCCAGCATTTT	CASSKGGGNQPQHF
NA	TRBV9	TRBJ1-5	NA	TGTGCCAGCAGCGCCGGTACAGGAGCGGGCAATCAGCCCCAGCATTTT	CASSAGTGAGNQPQHF
NA	TRBV18	TRBJ1-2	NA	TGTGCCAGCTCACCTTCGCAGGGTATCGGCTATGGCTACACCTTC	CASSPSQGIGYGYTF
NA	TRBV5-1	TRBJ2-1	TRBD2	TGCGCCAGCAGCTTGGCCAGGCTAGCGGGGCTGTACAATGAGCAGTTCTTC	CASSLARLAGLYNEQFF
NA	TRBV7-8	TRBJ2-1	NA	TGTGCCAGCAGCGGAGGGGTACTAGTTGAGCAGTTCTTC	CASSGGVLVEQFF
NA	TRBV6-5	TRBJ2-7	TRBD1	TGTGCCAGCAGTTCATGGACAGGCTCGGACGAGCAGTACTTC	CASSSWTGSDEQYF
NA	TRBV12-3/TRBV12-4	TRBJ2-1	NA	TGTGCCAGCAGTAACCACTACAATGAGCAGTTCTTC	CASSNHYNEQFF
once	TRBV29-1	TRBJ1-2	NA	TGCAGCGTTGAAACCTCCAAAGCCTACACCTTC	CSVETSKAYTF
NA	TRBV6-5	TRBJ1-5	NA	TGTGCCAGCAGAAGAGGAGGGGATAGCAATCAGCCCCAGCATTTT	CASRRGGDSNQPQHF
NA	TRBV7-9	TRBJ1-1	NA	TGTGCCAGCAGCTATAACCAGGGGAACACTGAAGCTTTCTTT	CASSYNQGNTEAFF
NA	TRBV27	TRBJ2-1	TRBD2	TGTGCCAGCAGTTCGGGACTAGCGGGAGTCAATGAGCAGTTCTTC	CASSSGLAGVNEQFF
NA	TRBV19	TRBJ2-2	TRBD1	TGTGCCAGTAGTTCTCGGACAGGAGGAAACTCCGGGGAGCTGTTTTTT	CASSSRTGGNSGELFF
few	TRBV5-4	TRBJ1-2	NA	TGTGCCAGCAGCTTCAAATGGACCGGACCGCGAAACTATGGCTACACCTTC	CASSFKWTGPRNYGYTF
NA	TRBV9	TRBJ2-1	NA	TGTGCCAGCAGCGTAGTGAGCACGTCCTACAATGAGCAGTTCTTC	CASSVVSTSYNEQFF
NA	TRBV5-6	TRBJ1-4	NA	TGTGCCAGCAGTAAAGTTACCGGGGCAACTAATGAAAAACTGTTTTTT	CASSKVTGATNEKLFF
NA	TRBV7-3	TRBJ2-3	NA	TGTGCCAGCAGCTCTTCTTCTAGCGCCGCAGATACGCAGTATTTT	CASSSSSSAADTQYF
NA	TRBV28	TRBJ1-6	NA	TGTGCCAGCAGTCGGTGGACTGTCCGGAGCTCCTATAATTCACCCCTCCACTTT	CASSRWTVRSSYNSPLHF
NA	TRBV28	TRBJ2-7	TRBD2	TGTGCCAGCAGTCAATTAGGGACTAGCGGCACCTACGAGCAGTACTTC	CASSQLGTSGTYEQYF
NA	TRBV19	TRBJ2-7	NA	TGTGCCAGTTCCCTAGGAACAAACTACGAGCAGTACTTC	CASSLGTNYEQYF
NA	TRBV7-3	TRBJ1-2	NA	TGTGCCAGCAGCTCCCCCCGAGTGAATGGCTACACCTTC	CASSSPRVNGYTF
few	TRBV25-1	TRBJ2-7	TRBD1	TGTGCCAGCAGCGGAGCAAGGGGGCAGCGATACTACGAGCAGTACTTC	CASSGARGQRYYEQYF
NA	TRBV5-4	TRBJ1-2	NA	TGTGCCAGCGCCCATGGCTACACCTTC	CASAHGYTF
NA	TRBV18	TRBJ2-7	TRBD1	TGTGCCAGCTCACCGGCGACAGGGAACCCCTACGAGCAGTACTTC	CASSPATGNPYEQYF
once	TRBV2	TRBJ2-7	TRBD2	TGTGCCAGCAGTGCGGGAGGGCCAGACGAGCAGTACTTC	CASSAGGPDEQYF
NA	TRBV19	TRBJ2-1	TRBD2	TGTGCCAGTAGTAGTCCGGGACTAGCGAGGGGGTATGAGCAGTTCTTC	CASSSPGLARGYEQFF